The present T cell receptor beta chain was sequenced within a study of blood T cell repertoires in COVID-19. Study-level background: Sample material is recorded as cDNA or gDNA derived from T cells, B-cell-depleted T cells, or PBMCs.

Authors' data handling: Estimated nucleated cell counts came from reference gene primer amplification. Assay used: immunoSEQ multiplex PCR; TCRdb lists only in-frame clones, some missing. For V, J and clone size, that table is used; D and trimming come from the DNA. The sample lists some 44,000 clones; around 92% were seen once. The specimen sequenced was peripheral blood. The clonotype originates from a human donor in a cohort sampled during active COVID-19.

The CDR3 loop reads CASKVQGMNTGELFF. The CDR3 DNA is TGTGCCAGCAAGGTACAGGGAATGAACACCGGGGAGCTGTTTTTT. V gene TRBV6-5 combines with J gene TRBJ2-2; D is possibly TRBD1 (6 bases). V dropped 7 bases and J dropped 1 base, with 13 bases sitting between them. From germline, CDR1 is MNHEY and CDR2 SVGAGI. The CDR3 totals 15 residues.